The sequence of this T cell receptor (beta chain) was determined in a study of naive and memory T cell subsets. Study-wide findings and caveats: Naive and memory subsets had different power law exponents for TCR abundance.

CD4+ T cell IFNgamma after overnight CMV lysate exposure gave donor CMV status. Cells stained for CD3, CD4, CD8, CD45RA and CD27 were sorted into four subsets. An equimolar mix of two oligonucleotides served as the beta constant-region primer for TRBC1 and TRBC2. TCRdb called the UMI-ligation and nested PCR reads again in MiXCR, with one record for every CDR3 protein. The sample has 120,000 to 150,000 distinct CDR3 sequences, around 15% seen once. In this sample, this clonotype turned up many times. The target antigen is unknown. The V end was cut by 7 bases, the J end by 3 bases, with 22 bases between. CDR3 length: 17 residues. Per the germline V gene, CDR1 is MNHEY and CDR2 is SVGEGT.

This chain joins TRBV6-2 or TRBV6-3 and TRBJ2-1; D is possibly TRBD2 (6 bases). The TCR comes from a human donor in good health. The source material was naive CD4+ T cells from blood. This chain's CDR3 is CASTPYVSGSLYNEQFF. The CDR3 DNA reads TGTGCCAGCACGCCTTACGTCTCCGGGAGTCTCTACAATGAGCAGTTCTTC.